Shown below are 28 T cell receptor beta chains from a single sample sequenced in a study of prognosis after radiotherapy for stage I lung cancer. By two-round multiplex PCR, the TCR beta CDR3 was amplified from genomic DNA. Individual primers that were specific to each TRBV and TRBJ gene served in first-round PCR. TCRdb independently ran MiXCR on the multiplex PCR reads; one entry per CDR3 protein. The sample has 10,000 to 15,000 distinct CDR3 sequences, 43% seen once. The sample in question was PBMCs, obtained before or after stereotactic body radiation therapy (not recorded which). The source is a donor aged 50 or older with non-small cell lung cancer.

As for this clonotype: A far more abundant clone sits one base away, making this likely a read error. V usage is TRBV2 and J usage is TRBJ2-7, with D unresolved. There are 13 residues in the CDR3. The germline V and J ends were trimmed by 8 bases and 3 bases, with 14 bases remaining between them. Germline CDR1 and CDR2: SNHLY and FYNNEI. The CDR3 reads CASARSMNYEQYF. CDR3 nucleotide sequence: TGTGCCAGCGCCCGCTCAATGAACTACGAGCAGTACTTC.

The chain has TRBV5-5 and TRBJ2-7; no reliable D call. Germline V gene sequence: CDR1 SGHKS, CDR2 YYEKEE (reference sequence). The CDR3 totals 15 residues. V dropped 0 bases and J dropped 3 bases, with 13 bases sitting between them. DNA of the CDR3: TGTGCCAGCAGCTTGGCCGGATCGATACACTACGAGCAGTACTTC. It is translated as CASSLAGSIHYEQYF.

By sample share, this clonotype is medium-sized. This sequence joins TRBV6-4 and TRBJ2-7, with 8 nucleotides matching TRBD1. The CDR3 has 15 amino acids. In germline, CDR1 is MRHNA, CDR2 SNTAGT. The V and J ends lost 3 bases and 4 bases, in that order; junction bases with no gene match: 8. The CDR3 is CASSEQPGGSYEQYF. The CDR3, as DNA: TGTGCCAGCAGTGAACAACCAGGGGGCTCATACGAGCAGTACTTC.

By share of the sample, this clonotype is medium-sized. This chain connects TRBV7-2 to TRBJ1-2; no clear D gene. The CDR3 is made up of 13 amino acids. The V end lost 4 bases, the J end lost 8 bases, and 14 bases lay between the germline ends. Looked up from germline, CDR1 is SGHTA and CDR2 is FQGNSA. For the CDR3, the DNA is TGTGCCAGCAGCTCACTATGGGCGGAGGGCTACACCTTC. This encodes CASSSLWAEGYTF.

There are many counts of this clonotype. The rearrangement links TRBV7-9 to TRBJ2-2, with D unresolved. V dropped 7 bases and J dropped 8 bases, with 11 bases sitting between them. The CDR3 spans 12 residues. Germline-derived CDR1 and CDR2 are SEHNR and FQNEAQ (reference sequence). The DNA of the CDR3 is TGTGCCAGCACATACCCACAAGGGGAGCTGTTTTTT. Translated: CASTYPQGELFF.

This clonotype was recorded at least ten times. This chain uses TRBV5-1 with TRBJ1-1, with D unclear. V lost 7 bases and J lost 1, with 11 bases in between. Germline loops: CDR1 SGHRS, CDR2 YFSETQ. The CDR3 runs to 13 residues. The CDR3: CASVGRQNTEAFF. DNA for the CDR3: TGCGCCAGCGTGGGAAGGCAGAACACTGAAGCTTTCTTT.

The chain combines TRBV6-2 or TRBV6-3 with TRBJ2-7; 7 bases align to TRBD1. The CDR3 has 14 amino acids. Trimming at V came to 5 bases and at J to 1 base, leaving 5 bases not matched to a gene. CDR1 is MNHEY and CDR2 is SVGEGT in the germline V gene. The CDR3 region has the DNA TGTGCCAGCAGTGGGACAGTAGAATCCTACGAGCAGTACTTC. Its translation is CASSGTVESYEQYF.

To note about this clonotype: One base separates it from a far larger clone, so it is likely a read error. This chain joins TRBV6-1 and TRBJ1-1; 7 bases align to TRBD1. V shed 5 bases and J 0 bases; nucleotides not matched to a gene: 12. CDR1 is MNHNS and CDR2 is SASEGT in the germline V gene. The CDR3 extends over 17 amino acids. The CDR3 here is CASSKRPWTGMNTEAFF. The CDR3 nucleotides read TGTGCCAGCAGTAAAAGGCCCTGGACAGGTATGAACACTGAAGCTTTCTTT.

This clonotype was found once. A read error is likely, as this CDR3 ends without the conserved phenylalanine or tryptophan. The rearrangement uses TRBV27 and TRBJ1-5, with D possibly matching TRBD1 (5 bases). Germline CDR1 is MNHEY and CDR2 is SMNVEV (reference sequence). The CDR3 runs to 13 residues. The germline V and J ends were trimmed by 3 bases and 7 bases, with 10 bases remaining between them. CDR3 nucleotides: TGTGCCAGCAGTTTTTCCAGGGAACAGCCCCAGCATCTT. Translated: CASSFSREQPQHL.

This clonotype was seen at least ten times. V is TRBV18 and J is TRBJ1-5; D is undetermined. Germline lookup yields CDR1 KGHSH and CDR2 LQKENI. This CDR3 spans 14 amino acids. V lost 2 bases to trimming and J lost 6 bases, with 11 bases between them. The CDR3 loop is CASSPNRDAQPQHF. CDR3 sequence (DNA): TGTGCCAGCTCACCAAACCGGGATGCTCAGCCCCAGCATTTT.

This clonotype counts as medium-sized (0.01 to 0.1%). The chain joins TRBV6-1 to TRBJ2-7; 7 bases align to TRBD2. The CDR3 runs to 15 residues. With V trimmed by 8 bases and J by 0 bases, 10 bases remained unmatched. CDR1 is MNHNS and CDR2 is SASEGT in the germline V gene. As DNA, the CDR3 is TGTGCCAGCTGGGGTACTAGCGCGAGCTCCTACGAGCAGTACTTC. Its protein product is CASWGTSASSYEQYF.

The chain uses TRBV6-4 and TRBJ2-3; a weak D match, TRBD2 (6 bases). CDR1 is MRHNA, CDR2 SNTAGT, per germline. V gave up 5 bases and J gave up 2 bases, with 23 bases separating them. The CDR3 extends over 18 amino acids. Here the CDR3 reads CASSSAIFGGEDTDTQYF. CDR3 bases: TGTGCCAGCAGTTCAGCCATCTTTGGCGGGGAGGACACAGATACGCAGTATTTT.

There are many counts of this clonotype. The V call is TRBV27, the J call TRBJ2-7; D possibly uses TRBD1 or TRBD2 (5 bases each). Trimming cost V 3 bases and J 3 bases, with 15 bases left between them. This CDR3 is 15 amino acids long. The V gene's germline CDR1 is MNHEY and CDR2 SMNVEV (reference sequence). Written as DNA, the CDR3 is TGTGCCAGCAGTTTGAGCGGTCAGGGCCTCTACGAGCAGTACTTC. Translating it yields CASSLSGQGLYEQYF.

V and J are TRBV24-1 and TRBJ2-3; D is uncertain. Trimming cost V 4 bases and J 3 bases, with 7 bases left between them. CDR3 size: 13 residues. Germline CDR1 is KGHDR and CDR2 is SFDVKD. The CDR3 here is CATSDPGTDTQYF. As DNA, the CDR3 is TGTGCCACCAGTGACCCAGGTACAGATACGCAGTATTTT.

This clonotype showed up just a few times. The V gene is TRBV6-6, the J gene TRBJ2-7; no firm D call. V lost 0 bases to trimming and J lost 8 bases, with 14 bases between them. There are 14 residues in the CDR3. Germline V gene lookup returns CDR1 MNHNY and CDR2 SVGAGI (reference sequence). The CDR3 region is CASSYSIVGIKQYF. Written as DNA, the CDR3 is TGTGCCAGCAGTTACTCGATTGTGGGAATCAAGCAGTACTTC.

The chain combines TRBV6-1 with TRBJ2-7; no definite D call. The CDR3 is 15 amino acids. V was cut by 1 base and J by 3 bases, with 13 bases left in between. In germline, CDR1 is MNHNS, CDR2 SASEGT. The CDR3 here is CASSEGSVRVYEQYF. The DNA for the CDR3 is TGTGCCAGCAGTGAAGGGTCAGTAAGGGTCTACGAGCAGTACTTC.

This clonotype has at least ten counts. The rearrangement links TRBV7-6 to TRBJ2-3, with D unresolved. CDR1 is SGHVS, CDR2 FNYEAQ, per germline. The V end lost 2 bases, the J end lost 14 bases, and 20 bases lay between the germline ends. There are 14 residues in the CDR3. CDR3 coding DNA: TGTGCCAGCAGCTTATTTACCGGGCCTAGGATGGTGTATTTT. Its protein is CASSLFTGPRMVYF.

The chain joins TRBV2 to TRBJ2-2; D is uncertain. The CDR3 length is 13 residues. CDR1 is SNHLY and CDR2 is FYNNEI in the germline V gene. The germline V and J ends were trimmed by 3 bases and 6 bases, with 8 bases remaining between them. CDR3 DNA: TGTGCCAGCAGTGATCTTGGGGCCGGGGAGCTGTTTTTT. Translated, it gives CASSDLGAGELFF.

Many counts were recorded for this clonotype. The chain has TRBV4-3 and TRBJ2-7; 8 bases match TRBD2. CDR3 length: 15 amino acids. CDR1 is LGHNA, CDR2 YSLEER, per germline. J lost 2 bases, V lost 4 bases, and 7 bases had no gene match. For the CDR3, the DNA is TGCGCCAGCAGCCCCCAAAGCGGGGGTCCCTACGAGCAGTACTTC. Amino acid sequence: CASSPQSGGPYEQYF.

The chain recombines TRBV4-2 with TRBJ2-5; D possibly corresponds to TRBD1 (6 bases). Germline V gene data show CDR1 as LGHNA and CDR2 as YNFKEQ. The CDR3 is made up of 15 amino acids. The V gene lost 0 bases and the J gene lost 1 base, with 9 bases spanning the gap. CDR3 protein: CASSQDMGAQETQYF. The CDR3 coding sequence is TGTGCCAGCAGCCAAGATATGGGGGCCCAAGAGACCCAGTACTTC.

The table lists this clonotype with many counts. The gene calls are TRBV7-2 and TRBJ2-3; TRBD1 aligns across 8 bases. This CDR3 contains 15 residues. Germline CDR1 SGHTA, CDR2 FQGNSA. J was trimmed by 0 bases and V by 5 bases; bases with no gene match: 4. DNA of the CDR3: TGTGCCAGCAGCGCCCGGACAGGGAGCACAGATACGCAGTATTTT. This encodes CASSARTGSTDTQYF.

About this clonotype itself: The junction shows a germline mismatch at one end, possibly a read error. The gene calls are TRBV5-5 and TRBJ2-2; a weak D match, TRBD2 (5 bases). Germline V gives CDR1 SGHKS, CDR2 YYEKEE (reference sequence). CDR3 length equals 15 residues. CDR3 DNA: TGTGCCAGCAACAACGTACAGCGGCGCACCGGGGAGCTGTTCTTT. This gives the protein CASNNVQRRTGELFF.

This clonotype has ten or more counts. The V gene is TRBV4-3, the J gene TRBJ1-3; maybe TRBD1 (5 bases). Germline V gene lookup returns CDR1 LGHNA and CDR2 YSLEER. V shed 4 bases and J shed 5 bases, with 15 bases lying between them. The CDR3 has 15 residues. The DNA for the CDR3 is TGCGCCAGCAGCCGTCTCGGGACTGAGAGAAACACCATATATTTT. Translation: CASSRLGTERNTIYF.

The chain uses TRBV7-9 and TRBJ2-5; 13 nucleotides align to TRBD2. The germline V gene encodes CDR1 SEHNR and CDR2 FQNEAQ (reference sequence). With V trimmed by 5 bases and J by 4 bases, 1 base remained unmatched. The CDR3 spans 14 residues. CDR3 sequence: CASSGTSGVETQYF. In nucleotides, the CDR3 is TGTGCCAGCAGCGGGACTAGCGGGGTAGAGACCCAGTACTTC. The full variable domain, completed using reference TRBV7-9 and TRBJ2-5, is DTGVSQNPRHKITKRGQNVTFRCDPISEHNRLYWYRQTLGQGPEFLTYFQNEAQLEKSRLLSDRFSAERPKGSFSTLEIQRTEQGDSAMYLCASSGTSGVETQYFGPGTRLLVL.

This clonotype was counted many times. The CDR3 region has the DNA TGTGCCAGCAGCCAAGGACTAGCGGGATCCTCCAGCGGGGAGCTGTTTTTT. Protein: CASSQGLAGSSSGELFF. This chain connects TRBV7-2 to TRBJ2-2; 12 positions match TRBD2. The germline CDR1 and CDR2 sequences are SGHTA and FQGNSA. V gave up 5 bases and J gave up 7 bases; unmatched junction bases: 11. There are 17 residues in the CDR3.

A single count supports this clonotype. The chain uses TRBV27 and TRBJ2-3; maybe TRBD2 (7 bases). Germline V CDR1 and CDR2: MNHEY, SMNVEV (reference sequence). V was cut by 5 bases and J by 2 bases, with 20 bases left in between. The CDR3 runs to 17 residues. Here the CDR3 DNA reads TGTGCCAGCAGTCTAGGAGGGGGGGTATTCCTCACAGATACGCAGTATTTT. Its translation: CASSLGGGVFLTDTQYF.

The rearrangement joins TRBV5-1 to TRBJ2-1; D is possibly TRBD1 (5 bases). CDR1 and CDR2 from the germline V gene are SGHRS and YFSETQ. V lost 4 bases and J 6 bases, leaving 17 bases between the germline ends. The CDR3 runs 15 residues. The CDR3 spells CASSRVTAPGNEQFF. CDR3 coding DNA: TGCGCCAGCAGCAGGGTGACAGCGCCTGGCAATGAGCAGTTCTTC. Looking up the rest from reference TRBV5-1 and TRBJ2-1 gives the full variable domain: KAGVTQTPRYLIKTRGQQVTLSCSPISGHRSVSWYQQTPGQGLQFLFEYFSETQRNKGNFPGRFSGRQFSNSRSEMNVSTLELGDSALYLCASSRVTAPGNEQFFGPGTRLTVL.

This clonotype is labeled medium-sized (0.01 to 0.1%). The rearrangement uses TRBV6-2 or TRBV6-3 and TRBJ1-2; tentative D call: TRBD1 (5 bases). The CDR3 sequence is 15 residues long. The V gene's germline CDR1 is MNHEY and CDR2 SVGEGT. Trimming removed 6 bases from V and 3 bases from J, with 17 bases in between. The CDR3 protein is CASSPRLGGDYGYTF. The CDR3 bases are TGTGCCAGCAGCCCCCGGCTCGGGGGGGACTATGGCTACACCTTC.